The rows below give T cell receptor beta chains drawn from one sample of a study of a mutant IDH1 vaccine in newly diagnosed glioma. TCRdb's copy holds only in-frame clones and misses some; the assay was immunoSEQ multiplex PCR. The sample gives about 56,000 clones, around four fifths of which show up once; around 3.5% is in the top ten. Antigens for these TCRs are unknown. The source material was PBMCs, sampled from a glioma patient whose treatment included an IDH1 peptide vaccine. All receptors derive from a woman between 50 and 59 years old with glioma. Each CDR3 is given with its conserved first and last residue. The D gene is left open where the match is weak. Clone size is stated in some rows and not others, as once, few, many or a class when expanded.

V gene	clone size	J gene	D gene	CDR3 DNA	CDR3 protein
TRBV6-6	.	TRBJ1-1	.	TGTGCCAGCAGTTTGGGGGACACTGAAGCTTTCTTT	CASSLGDTEAFF
TRBV9	.	TRBJ2-7	TRBD1	TGTGCCAGCAGCGTAGCCCCCCCGGGACAGGTCGGATCGGAGCAGTACTTC	CASSVAPPGQVGSEQYF
TRBV29-1	few	TRBJ1-4	.	TGCAGCGTTGTGGGACTGTTTTTT	CSVVGLFF
TRBV19	.	TRBJ1-2	TRBD1	TGTGCCAGTTGGACAGGGGGGGGTGGCTACACCTTC	CASWTGGGGYTF
TRBV5-1	.	TRBJ1-1	.	TGCGCCAGCAGCTTGGACGTTACAGGGCTTGAAGCTTTCTTT	CASSLDVTGLEAFF
TRBV29-1	.	TRBJ1-4	TRBD1	TGCAGCGTTGAAGAGAGGACAGGGAGGGAAAAACTGTTTTTT	CSVEERTGREKLFF
TRBV7-9	.	TRBJ2-6	.	TGTGCCAGCAGCTTAGCCGGGGCCAACGTCCTGACTTTC	CASSLAGANVLTF
TRBV6-5	.	TRBJ1-1	.	TGTGCCAGCAGATCCTTAGGAGGGGGGGCTGAAGCTTTCTTT	CASRSLGGGAEAFF
TRBV6-1	.	TRBJ2-1	.	TGTGCCAGCAGTGAGGGAATCGCCTCGGGGGAGCAGTTCTTC	CASSEGIASGEQFF
TRBV18	.	TRBJ2-7	.	TGTGCCAGCTCCCCCGTCCGAACCACAACCCCCTACGAGCAGTACTTC	CASSPVRTTTPYEQYF
TRBV6-5	.	TRBJ2-7	.	TGTGCCAGCAGTTCCCCCGGGATCCAATACGAGCAGTACTTC	CASSSPGIQYEQYF
TRBV5-6	.	TRBJ1-1	.	TGTGCCAGCAGCTGGGGGGACACTGAAGCTTTCTTT	CASSWGDTEAFF
TRBV7-9	.	TRBJ1-6	.	TGTGCCAGCAGCTTAGGCCCGGGGGTAGCACCCCTCCACTTT	CASSLGPGVAPLHF
TRBV27	.	TRBJ1-1	TRBD1	TGTGCCAGCAGAGGCCCCACGACAGGGCACACTGAAGCTTTCTTT	CASRGPTTGHTEAFF
TRBV5-1	.	TRBJ1-6	.	TGCGCCAGCAGCACCCAGGAGGGGGATTCACCCCTCCACTTT	CASSTQEGDSPLHF
TRBV19	.	TRBJ2-2	.	TGTGCCAGTAGTCTCGCGGGACTTTTTACCGGGGAGCTGTTTTTT	CASSLAGLFTGELFF
TRBV27	.	TRBJ1-4	.	TGTGCCAGCAGTCTGGGATCCGGGGTAAATGAAAAACTGTTTTTT	CASSLGSGVNEKLFF
TRBV11-3	.	TRBJ2-2	.	TGTGCCAGCGGGAATCGGGGCTCGAACACCGGGGAGCTGTTTTTT	CASGNRGSNTGELFF
TRBV10-2	.	TRBJ2-1	TRBD2	TGCGCCAGCAGTGACCTCCCTAGGCTAGCGGGGGTCAATGAGCAGTTCTTC	CASSDLPRLAGVNEQFF
TRBV29-1	.	TRBJ1-4	.	TGCAGCGCCGGCGCGGTTCGCGAAAAACTGTTTTTT	CSAGAVREKLFF
TRBV19	.	TRBJ1-5	.	TGTGCCAGTATGCCCATCCTCAGGGGTGGCAATCAGCCCCAGCATTTT	CASMPILRGGNQPQHF
TRBV30	.	TRBJ2-7	.	TGTGCCTGGAGTGTAAGGGGCCCCGAGCAGTACTTC	CAWSVRGPEQYF
TRBV7-9	once	TRBJ1-3	.	TGTGCCAGCAGCCGGGAAAACACCATATATTTT	CASSRENTIYF
TRBV6-1	.	TRBJ1-4	.	TGTGCCAGCAGTGATCTTTTGCGGAGGGTAATCACTGAAAAACTGTTTTTT	CASSDLLRRVITEKLFF
TRBV19	.	TRBJ1-5	TRBD1	TGTGCCAGTAGTGGGACAGGGGATCAGCCCCAGCATTTT	CASSGTGDQPQHF
TRBV28	once	TRBJ2-2	.	TGTGCCAGCAGTTTATTCCTCAGGCCGAACACCGGGGAGCTGTTTTTT	CASSLFLRPNTGELFF
TRBV2	once	TRBJ1-5	TRBD1	TGTGCCAGCAGGGCAATGACAGGGGCTAATCAGCCCCAGCATTTT	CASRAMTGANQPQHF
TRBV14	few	TRBJ1-2	.	TGTGCCAGCAGCCCCATCGGAGGGTTGTTAGCTGGCTACACCTTC	CASSPIGGLLAGYTF
TRBV5-1	.	TRBJ2-2	.	TGCGCCAGCAGCTTGGAACCAGGGACCTACACCGGGGAGCTGTTTTTT	CASSLEPGTYTGELFF
TRBV30	.	TRBJ2-1	.	TGTGCCTGGACCCAACAGACAGGCGCACGGTTCTTC	CAWTQQTGARFF
TRBV2	.	TRBJ1-6	TRBD1	TGTGCCAGCATTAGCTCTATCCGGGACAGCCTTAATTCACCCCTCCACTTT	CASISSIRDSLNSPLHF
TRBV7-9	.	TRBJ1-6	.	TGTGCCAGCAGCTTAGTTGAAGGGTCGGGTTCACCCCTCCACTTT	CASSLVEGSGSPLHF
TRBV14	.	TRBJ1-3	.	TGTGCCAGCAGCCCGACAGTCAACACCATATATTTT	CASSPTVNTIYF